One and the same sample provided the 9 T cell receptor beta chains below, sequenced in a study of blood T cell repertoires in COVID-19. Using immunoSEQ multiplex PCR, the repertoire was profiled, and TCRdb retains in-frame clones only, with some absent. This table has 270,000 or so clones, approximately 86% appearing once. Sequencing input: PBMCs or T cells enriched from blood (not recorded which). The receptor source for this set is a woman under 30 who had recovered from COVID-19.

This chain connects TRBV4-2 to TRBJ1-1; D gene uncertain. Germline V gene data show CDR1 as LGHNA and CDR2 as YNFKEQ. Trimming removed 1 base at V and 1 base at J, with 7 bases between. The CDR3 covers 14 residues. CDR3 in amino acids: CASSQGLPNTEAFF. CDR3 DNA: TGTGCCAGCAGCCAAGGTCTACCGAACACTGAAGCTTTCTTT.

This chain uses TRBV19 with TRBJ1-2; TRBD1 matches 8 bases. The V gene end was trimmed by 7 bases and the J gene end by 4 bases; junction bases not matched to a gene: 11. This CDR3 comprises 15 residues. The germline CDR1 and CDR2 sequences are LNHDA and SQIVND (reference sequence). DNA of the CDR3: TGTGCCAGTAAATGGGGACAGGATTTTAGCTATGGCTACACCTTC. Its protein product is CASKWGQDFSYGYTF.

V is TRBV2 and J is TRBJ2-3, with a tentative D call TRBD1 (5 bases). With 7 bases removed from V and 2 bases from J, the gap between germline ends came to 16 bases. CDR3 length: 15 amino acids. Germline V lookup: CDR1 SNHLY, CDR2 FYNNEI. Here the CDR3 DNA reads TGTGCCAGCATCAACAGGACCACCTCCACAGATACGCAGTATTTT. Amino acids: CASINRTTSTDTQYF.

The chain recombines TRBV15 with TRBJ1-2; 7 positions agree with TRBD1. In germline, CDR1 is LNHNV, CDR2 YYDKDF (reference sequence). The CDR3 sequence is 15 residues long. The V and J ends lost 1 base and 7 bases, in that order; junction bases with no gene match: 9. The CDR3 here is CATSRVWGQSPGYTF. The CDR3 nucleotides read TGTGCCACCAGCAGAGTTTGGGGACAGAGTCCTGGCTACACCTTC.

The chain combines TRBV19 with TRBJ2-5; D gene uncertain. This CDR3 has 15 residues. CDR1 is LNHDA, CDR2 SQIVND, per germline (reference sequence). Trimming removed 4 bases from V and 5 bases from J, with 17 bases in between. CDR3 bases: TGTGCCAGTAGTACAAACAGAGCTCCGTGGGAGACCCAGTACTTC. This sequence encodes CASSTNRAPWETQYF.

The chain recombines TRBV3-1 (or the pseudogene TRBV3-2) with TRBJ2-3; tentatively, D is TRBD1 (6 bases). The CDR3 runs 15 residues. Trimming took 0 bases from V and 3 from J, leaving 10 bases between them. CDR1 is LGHDT, CDR2 YNNKEL, per germline (reference sequence). The CDR3: CASSQDVQGTDTQYF. The CDR3, as DNA: TGTGCCAGCAGCCAAGATGTCCAGGGGACAGATACGCAGTATTTT.

This clone has only a few counts. The V gene is TRBV19, the J gene TRBJ1-1; D gene unclear. The length of the CDR3 is 13 residues. The germline V gene encodes CDR1 LNHDA and CDR2 SQIVND (reference sequence). V dropped 3 bases and J dropped 4 bases, with 9 bases sitting between them. CDR3 nucleotides: TGTGCCAGTAGTATTGAACGGTTCACTGAAGCTTTCTTT. Its protein product is CASSIERFTEAFF.

The chain recombines TRBV6-1 with TRBJ1-5; 9 bases fit TRBD1. The CDR3 spans 16 residues. CDR1 is MNHNS and CDR2 is SASEGT in the germline V gene. V dropped 3 bases and J dropped 4; count of bases not matched to a gene: 7. The CDR3 coding sequence is TGTGCCAGCAGTGAGATTTTCGGGACAGGGAATCAGCCCCAGCATTTT. Protein sequence: CASSEIFGTGNQPQHF.

The chain recombines TRBV6-5 with TRBJ2-2, with D tentatively TRBD2 (6 bases). The CDR3 spans 15 residues. Germline CDR1 MNHEY, CDR2 SVGAGI. V was pared by 4 bases and J by 1 base, with 10 bases between. This CDR3 reads CASSFGTRNTGELFF. The CDR3 nucleotides are TGTGCCAGCAGTTTCGGGACTCGGAACACCGGGGAGCTGTTTTTT.